This is a list of T cell receptor beta chains from one sample in a study of beta chain features in type 1 diabetes. TCRdb keeps only in-frame clones here, not all; method: immunoSEQ multiplex PCR. The sample carries 300,000 to 450,000 clones, over 8.5% recorded once. The sequenced sample consisted of central memory CD4+ T cells from blood. The receptors originated from a man younger than 45 with type 1 diabetes. CDR3s include the opening cysteine and the closing phenylalanine or tryptophan. The order of the fields is D gene, J gene, clone size, V gene, CDR3 DNA, CDR3 protein. The D gene is left open where the match is weak. The size entry is marked missing in some rows and otherwise reads once, few, many or a size class.

>.|TRBJ1-2|few|TRBV4-2
TGTGCCAGCACCACCCTTCTCGTCAGCTATGGCTACACCTTC
CASTTLLVSYGYTF
>.|TRBJ1-4|.|TRBV15
TGTGCCACCAGCGGAGATCTCGGCCGTTCGAATGAAGAACTGTTTTTT
CATSGDLGRSNEELFF
>.|TRBJ2-5|few|TRBV5-1
TGCGCCAGCAGCTTGTCTCTAATGGACCAAGAGACCCAGTACTTC
CASSLSLMDQETQYF
>TRBD2|TRBJ2-3|few|TRBV5-8
TGTGCCAGCAGCCCGGGGCTAGCGGGAGGCCCTATCACCACAGATACGCAGTATTTT
CASSPGLAGGPITTDTQYF
>.|TRBJ2-7|.|TRBV5-4
TGTGCCAGCAGCTTGGGACGATACGAGCAGTACTTC
CASSLGRYEQYF
>.|TRBJ2-4|few|TRBV7-9
TGTGCCAGCAGCTTAGCCGCGTCACGCATTCAGTACTTC
CASSLAASRIQYF
>.|TRBJ1-1|.|TRBV19
TGTGCCAGTAAAGCCCCTGGAGGGATGAACACTGAAGCTTTCTTT
CASKAPGGMNTEAFF
>TRBD1|TRBJ2-5|.|TRBV28
TGTGCCAGCAGTTTGACAGGGGGACAGACCCAGTACTTC
CASSLTGGQTQYF
>TRBD1|TRBJ1-3|.|TRBV15
TGTGCCACCAGCCAGACAGGGGGCGGTGACACCATATATTTT
CATSQTGGGDTIYF
>.|TRBJ2-1|.|TRBV7-8
TGTGCCAGCAGCTTAGAGACGCCCTATCGCTACAATGAGCAGTTCTTC
CASSLETPYRYNEQFF
>TRBD1|TRBJ2-7|.|TRBV6-6
TGTGCCAGCAGCGGGACAGCCACCTCCTACGAGCAGTACTTC
CASSGTATSYEQYF
>TRBD2|TRBJ2-7|.|TRBV28
TGTGCCACCGACCCCACTAGCGGGGGGTCCTACGAGCAGTACTTC
CATDPTSGGSYEQYF
>TRBD2|TRBJ2-5|few|TRBV5-1
TGCGCCAGCAGCTTGTCTCTAGCGGAAGAGACCCAGTACTTC
CASSLSLAEETQYF
>.|TRBJ1-2|few|TRBV5-1
TGCGCCAGCAGCTTAACAGCCGGGACTGTCGAAAGCGGCTACACCTTC
CASSLTAGTVESGYTF
>.|TRBJ1-2|.|TRBV29-1
TGCAGCGTTGATGTGTCGCGGGACCACTATGGCTACACCTTC
CSVDVSRDHYGYTF
>TRBD1|TRBJ2-2|.|TRBV4-1
TGCGCCAGCAGCCGCCTGGGACAGGGTAACACCGGGGAGCTGTTTTTT
CASSRLGQGNTGELFF
>.|TRBJ2-3|.|TRBV5-1
TGCGCCAGCAGCACACCTATAAGAAGCACAGATACGCAGTATTTT
CASSTPIRSTDTQYF
>TRBD1|TRBJ2-2|.|TRBV7-7
TGTGCTAGCAGCTCGGGACAGGGAGGGCTGTTTTTT
CASSSGQGGLFF
>.|TRBJ2-6|many|TRBV10-3
TGTGCCATCAATCTACCTGGGGCCAACGTCCTGACTTTC
CAINLPGANVLTF
>TRBD1|TRBJ1-2|few|TRBV19
TGTGCCAGTTCCACTTCGGGACAGCCTTCCTATGGCTACACCTTC
CASSTSGQPSYGYTF
>.|TRBJ1-2|few|TRBV7-3
TGTGCCAGTGGGGTTGGAACAGGGACCTACACCTTC
CASGVGTGTYTF
>.|TRBJ1-1|many|TRBV5-1
TGCGCCAGCAGCCAGGTCATGAACACTGAAGCTTTCTTT
CASSQVMNTEAFF
>.|TRBJ2-3|.|TRBV7-2
TGTGCCAGCAGCTCGACCGGGACTGCTCGCACAGATACGCAGTATTTT
CASSSTGTARTDTQYF
>TRBD1|TRBJ2-7|.|TRBV15
TGTGCCACCAGCAGAGGGACAGGGTCATTGGAGTACTTC
CATSRGTGSLEYF
>.|TRBJ2-5|.|TRBV6-4
TGTGCCAGCAGTGAGACTGGTGGGGAGACCCAGTACTTC
CASSETGGETQYF
>TRBD1|TRBJ2-2|.|TRBV4-1
TGCGCCAGCAGCCAATCGGTCGTCAGGGGGCCCACCGGGGAGCTGTTTTTT
CASSQSVVRGPTGELFF
>TRBD2|TRBJ2-3|few|TRBV5-6
TGTGCCAGCAGCCGGACGGGGGGAGATACGCAGTATTTT
CASSRTGGDTQYF
>TRBD1|TRBJ1-2|.|TRBV19
TGTGCCAGTAGTATAGGAGGGGGCGCTTTCTATGGCTACACCTTC
CASSIGGGAFYGYTF
>TRBD2|TRBJ2-7|.|TRBV29-1
TGCAGCGTTGATATGGGACTAGCGGGCGCCTACGAGCAGTACTTC
CSVDMGLAGAYEQYF
>TRBD2|TRBJ2-3|.|TRBV5-1
TGCGCCAGCAGTCAAGGGACTAGCGGGACCCCCACAGATACGCAGTATTTT
CASSQGTSGTPTDTQYF
>.|TRBJ2-6|many|TRBV7-2
TGTGCCAGCAGCTTAGGGCAGGGCACAGGGGCCAACGTCCTGACTTTC
CASSLGQGTGANVLTF
>TRBD1|TRBJ1-2|.|TRBV5-1
TGCGCCAGCAGCCCGACGGACAGGGGGCACTATGGCTACACCTTC
CASSPTDRGHYGYTF
>TRBD2|TRBJ2-7|.|TRBV7-2
TGTGCCAGCAGCTTAGAGGGCGGGAGGACCTCCTACGAGCAGTACTTC
CASSLEGGRTSYEQYF
>TRBD1|TRBJ2-2|few|TRBV5-1
TGCGCCAGCAGGGCGGGACAGGGGGCTCCCGGGGAGCTGTTTTTT
CASRAGQGAPGELFF
>TRBD1|TRBJ2-6|few|TRBV7-9
TGTGCCAGCAGCTTAGGTTGGCAGGGGGCTGGGGCCAACGTCCTGACTTTC
CASSLGWQGAGANVLTF
>.|TRBJ2-3|few|TRBV15
TGTGCCACCAGCAGAGATCCGGGGGGCAGGTCTGTTGGAAATACGCAGTATTTT
CATSRDPGGRSVGNTQYF
>.|TRBJ1-4|few|TRBV5-1
TGCGCCAGCTATGGACACGGTAATGAAAAACTGTTTTTT
CASYGHGNEKLFF
>.|TRBJ2-7|.|TRBV28
TGTGCCAGCAACCCGGACAGCTCCTACGAGCAGTACTTC
CASNPDSSYEQYF
>TRBD1|TRBJ2-1|many|TRBV28
TGTGCCAGCACCCAGGGGGAACTACCCACGTTCTTC
CASTQGELPTFF
>.|TRBJ2-3|.|TRBV11-3
TGTGCCAGCAGCTTAGATCTCCGGGGGAAGGGTACGCAGTATTTT
CASSLDLRGKGTQYF
>.|TRBJ1-3|few|TRBV6-1
TGTGCCAGCAGTGCTGGGAGCGGAAACACCATATATTTT
CASSAGSGNTIYF
>TRBD2|TRBJ2-4|.|TRBV27
TGTGCCAGCAGTTTACGGCCTAGCGGGGTTTATGGCAAAAACATTCAGTACTTC
CASSLRPSGVYGKNIQYF
>TRBD1|TRBJ2-1|few|TRBV19
TGTGCCAGTAGACACGCCGGGACAGGGGGCCGGAATGAGCAGTTCTTC
CASRHAGTGGRNEQFF
>.|TRBJ2-3|.|TRBV5-8
TGTGCCAGCAGAAGAGGCACAGATACGCAGTATTTT
CASRRGTDTQYF
>.|TRBJ1-5|.|TRBV6-1
TGTGCCAGCAGTTCCGAGGAGCCCCAGCATTTT
CASSSEEPQHF
>TRBD1|TRBJ1-3|many|TRBV14
TGTGCCAGCAGCCAAGTGCCGACAGGGGCTGGAAACACCATATATTTT
CASSQVPTGAGNTIYF
>.|TRBJ1-2|.|TRBV5-1
TGCGCCAGCAGCTTGTCGGCAGATACTTATAACTATGGCTACACCTTC
CASSLSADTYNYGYTF
>TRBD1|TRBJ1-5|.|TRBV19
TGTGCCAGTAGTATAGAGCATCGACAGGGGAGCAATCAGCCCCAGCATTTT
CASSIEHRQGSNQPQHF
>TRBD1|TRBJ1-5|many|TRBV28
TGTGCCAGCAGTCTTGAGGATTGGACAGGGCTCTTCAATCAGCCCCAGCATTTT
CASSLEDWTGLFNQPQHF
>TRBD2|TRBJ2-7|.|TRBV5-6
TGTGCCAGCAGCTTGTACCCGACTAGCGCACTCTCCTACGAGCAGTACTTC
CASSLYPTSALSYEQYF
>TRBD2|TRBJ2-7|few|TRBV7-9
TGTGCCAGCAGCGCCGGGACTAGCGGGAGTGAGCAGTACTTC
CASSAGTSGSEQYF
>.|TRBJ2-7|few|TRBV20-1
TGCAGTGCTCTCCGGGGCTACGAGCAGTACTTC
CSALRGYEQYF